Given below is one T cell receptor (beta chain) in context. The data belong to a study of long-term antiretroviral therapy in people with HIV. The V end lost 6 bases, the J end lost 2 bases, and 11 bases lay between the germline ends. This CDR3 has 15 amino acids. Germline-derived CDR1 and CDR2 are LNHDA and SQIVND (reference sequence). The run of the v3.0 immunoSEQ assay was at survey level. Assay: immunoSEQ multiplex PCR; the TCRdb copy retains only in-frame clones and omits some. This sample has about 20,000 clones, with 85% to 90% found just once. The chain is built from TRBV19 and TRBJ2-6, with D perhaps TRBD2 (5 bases). This material consisted of unsorted PBMCs, taken 1.8 years before starting antiretroviral therapy. The TCR was taken from a woman aged 30 to 39 with HIV. The DNA for the CDR3 is TGTGCCAGTAGACCCGGGGTAGCTGGGGCCAACGTCCTGACTTTC. This gives the protein CASRPGVAGANVLTF.